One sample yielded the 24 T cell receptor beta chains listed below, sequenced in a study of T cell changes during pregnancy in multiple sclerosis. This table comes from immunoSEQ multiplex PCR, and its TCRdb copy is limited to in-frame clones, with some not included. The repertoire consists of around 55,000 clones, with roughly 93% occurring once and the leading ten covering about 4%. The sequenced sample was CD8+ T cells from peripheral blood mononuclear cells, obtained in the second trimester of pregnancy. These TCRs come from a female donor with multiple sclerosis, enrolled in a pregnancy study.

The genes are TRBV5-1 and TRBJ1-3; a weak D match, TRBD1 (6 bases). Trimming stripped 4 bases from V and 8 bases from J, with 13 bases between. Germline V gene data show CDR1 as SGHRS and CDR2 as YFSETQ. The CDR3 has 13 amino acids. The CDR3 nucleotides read TGCGCCAGCAGCCCTATCTCAGGGGACACCATATATTTT. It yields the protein CASSPISGDTIYF.

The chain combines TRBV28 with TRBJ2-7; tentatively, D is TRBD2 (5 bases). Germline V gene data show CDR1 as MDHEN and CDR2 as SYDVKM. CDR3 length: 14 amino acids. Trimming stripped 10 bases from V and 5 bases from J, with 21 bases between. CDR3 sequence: CATSLRVFSHEQYF. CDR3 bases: TGTGCCACCAGCCTGCGGGTTTTTTCTCACGAGCAGTACTTC.

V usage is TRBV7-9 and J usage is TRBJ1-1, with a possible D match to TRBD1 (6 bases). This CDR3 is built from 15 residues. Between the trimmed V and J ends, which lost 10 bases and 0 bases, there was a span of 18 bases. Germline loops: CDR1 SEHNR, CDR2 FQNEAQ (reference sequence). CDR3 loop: CATTSPGDMNTEAFF. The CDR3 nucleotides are TGTGCCACTACGTCACCAGGGGACATGAACACTGAAGCTTTCTTT.

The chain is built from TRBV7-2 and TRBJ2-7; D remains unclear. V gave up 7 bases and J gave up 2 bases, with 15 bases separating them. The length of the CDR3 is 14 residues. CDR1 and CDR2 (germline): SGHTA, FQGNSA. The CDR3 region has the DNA TGTGCCAGCACCTGGTCCAAACAAGCCTACGAGCAGTACTTC. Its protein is CASTWSKQAYEQYF. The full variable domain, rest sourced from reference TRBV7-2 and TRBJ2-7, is GAGVSQSPSNKVTEKGKDVELRCDPISGHTALYWYRQSLGQGLEFLIYFQGNSAPDKSGLPSDRFSAERTGGSVSTLTIQRTQQEDSAVYLCASTWSKQAYEQYFGPGTRLTVT.

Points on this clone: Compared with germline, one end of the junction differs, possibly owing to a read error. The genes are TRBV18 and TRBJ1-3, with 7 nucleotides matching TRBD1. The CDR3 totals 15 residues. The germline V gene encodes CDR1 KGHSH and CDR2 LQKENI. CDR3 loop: CASSPQGQPGNTIYF. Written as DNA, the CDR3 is TGTGCCAGCTCCCCACAGGGACAGCCTGGAAACACCATATATTTT.

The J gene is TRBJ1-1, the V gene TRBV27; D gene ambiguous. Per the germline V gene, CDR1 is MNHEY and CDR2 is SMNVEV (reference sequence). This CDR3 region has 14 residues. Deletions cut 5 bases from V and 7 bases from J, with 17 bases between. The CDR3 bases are TGTGCCAGCAGTCCCCGTAGAGGCCTCGATGAAGCTTTCTTT. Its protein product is CASSPRRGLDEAFF.

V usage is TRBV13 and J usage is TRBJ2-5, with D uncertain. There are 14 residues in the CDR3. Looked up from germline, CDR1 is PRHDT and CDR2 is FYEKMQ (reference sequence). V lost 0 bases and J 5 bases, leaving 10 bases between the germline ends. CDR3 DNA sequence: TGTGCCAGCAGCTTAGGCCTAAGAGGCGAGACCCAGTACTTC. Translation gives CASSLGLRGETQYF.

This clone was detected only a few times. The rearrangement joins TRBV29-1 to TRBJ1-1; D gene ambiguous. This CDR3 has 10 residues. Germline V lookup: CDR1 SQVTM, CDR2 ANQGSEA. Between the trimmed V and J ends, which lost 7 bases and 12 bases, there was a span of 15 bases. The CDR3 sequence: CSGLFRDTFF. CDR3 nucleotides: TGCAGCGGGTTGTTTAGAGATACTTTCTTT.

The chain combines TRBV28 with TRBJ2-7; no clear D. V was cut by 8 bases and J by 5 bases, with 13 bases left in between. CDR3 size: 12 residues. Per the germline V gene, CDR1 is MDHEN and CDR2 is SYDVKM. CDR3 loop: CASQAGSHEQYF. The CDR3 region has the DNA TGTGCCAGCCAGGCTGGGTCCCACGAGCAGTACTTC.

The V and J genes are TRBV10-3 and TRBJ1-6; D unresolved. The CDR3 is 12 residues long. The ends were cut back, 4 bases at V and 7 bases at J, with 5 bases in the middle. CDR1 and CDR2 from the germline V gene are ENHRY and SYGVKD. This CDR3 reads CAISAGNSPLHF. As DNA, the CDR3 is TGTGCCATCAGTGCGGGGAATTCACCCCTCCACTTT.

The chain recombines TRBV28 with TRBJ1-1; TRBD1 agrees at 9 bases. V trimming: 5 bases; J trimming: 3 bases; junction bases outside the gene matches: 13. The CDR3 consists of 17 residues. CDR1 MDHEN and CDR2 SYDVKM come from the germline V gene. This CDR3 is CASSHDRGYGADTEAFF. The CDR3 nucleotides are TGTGCCAGCAGTCACGACAGGGGGTACGGTGCTGACACTGAAGCTTTCTTT. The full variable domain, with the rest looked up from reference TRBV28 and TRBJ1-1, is DVKVTQSSRYLVKRTGEKVFLECVQDMDHENMFWYRQDPGLGLRLIYFSYDVKMKEKGDIPEGYSVSREKKERFSLILESASTNQTSMYLCASSHDRGYGADTEAFFGQGTRLTVV.

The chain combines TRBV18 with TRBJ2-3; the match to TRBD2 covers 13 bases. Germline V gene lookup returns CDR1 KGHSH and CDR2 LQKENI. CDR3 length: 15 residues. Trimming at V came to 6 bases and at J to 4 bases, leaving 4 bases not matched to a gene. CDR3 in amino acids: CASSGLAGEPDTQYF. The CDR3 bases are TGTGCCAGCTCCGGACTAGCGGGAGAACCAGATACGCAGTATTTT.

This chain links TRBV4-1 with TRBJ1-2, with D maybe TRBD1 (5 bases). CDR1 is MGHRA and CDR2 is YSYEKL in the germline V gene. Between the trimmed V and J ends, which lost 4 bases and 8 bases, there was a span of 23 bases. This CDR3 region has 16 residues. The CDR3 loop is CASSLRGGEVVRGYTF. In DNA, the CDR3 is TGCGCCAGCAGCCTGAGAGGAGGGGAAGTGGTACGCGGCTACACCTTC.

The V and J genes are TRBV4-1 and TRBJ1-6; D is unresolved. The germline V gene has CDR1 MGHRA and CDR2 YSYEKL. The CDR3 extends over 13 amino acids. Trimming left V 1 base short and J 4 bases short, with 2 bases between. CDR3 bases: TGCGCCAGCAGCCAAGTATATAATTCACCCCTCCACTTT. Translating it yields CASSQVYNSPLHF.

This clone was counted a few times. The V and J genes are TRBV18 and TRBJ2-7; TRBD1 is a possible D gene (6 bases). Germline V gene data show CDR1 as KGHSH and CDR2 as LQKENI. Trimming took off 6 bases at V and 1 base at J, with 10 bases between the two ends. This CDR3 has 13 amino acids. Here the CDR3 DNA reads TGTGCCAGCTCTCGGGACACGTCCTACGAGCAGTACTTC. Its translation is CASSRDTSYEQYF.

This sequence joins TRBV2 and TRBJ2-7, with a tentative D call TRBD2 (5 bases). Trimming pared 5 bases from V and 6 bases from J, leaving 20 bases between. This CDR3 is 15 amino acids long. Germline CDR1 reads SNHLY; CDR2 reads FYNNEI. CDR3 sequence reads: CASSPRGKPLAEQYF. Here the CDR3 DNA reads TGTGCCAGCAGTCCTCGGGGTAAACCTTTGGCCGAGCAGTACTTC.

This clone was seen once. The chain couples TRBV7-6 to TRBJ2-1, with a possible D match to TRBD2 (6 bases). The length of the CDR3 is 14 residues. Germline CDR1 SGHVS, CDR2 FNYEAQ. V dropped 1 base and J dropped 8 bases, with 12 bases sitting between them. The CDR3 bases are TGTGCCAGCAGCTTAGAGGCAGGGAGGCATGAGCAGTTCTTC. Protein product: CASSLEAGRHEQFF.

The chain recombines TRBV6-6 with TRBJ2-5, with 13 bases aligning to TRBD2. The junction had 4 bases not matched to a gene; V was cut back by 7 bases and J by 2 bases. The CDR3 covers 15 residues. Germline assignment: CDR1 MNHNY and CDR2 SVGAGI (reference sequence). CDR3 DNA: TGTGCCAGCATTGGGACTAGCGGGGATCAAGAGACCCAGTACTTC. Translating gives CASIGTSGDQETQYF.

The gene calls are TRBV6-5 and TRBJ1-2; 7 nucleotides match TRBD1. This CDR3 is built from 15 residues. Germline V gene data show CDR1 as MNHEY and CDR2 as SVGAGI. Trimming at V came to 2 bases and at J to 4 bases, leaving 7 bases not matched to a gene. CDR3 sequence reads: CASSYGDSDSYGYTF. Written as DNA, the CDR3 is TGTGCCAGCAGTTACGGGGACAGCGACTCCTATGGCTACACCTTC.

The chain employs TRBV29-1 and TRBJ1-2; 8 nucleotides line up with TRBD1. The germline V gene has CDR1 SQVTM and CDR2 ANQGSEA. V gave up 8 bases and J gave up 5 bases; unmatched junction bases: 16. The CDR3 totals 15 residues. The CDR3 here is CSTYGQGAVVYGYTF. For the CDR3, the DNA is TGCAGCACTTACGGACAGGGCGCCGTTGTTTATGGCTACACCTTC.

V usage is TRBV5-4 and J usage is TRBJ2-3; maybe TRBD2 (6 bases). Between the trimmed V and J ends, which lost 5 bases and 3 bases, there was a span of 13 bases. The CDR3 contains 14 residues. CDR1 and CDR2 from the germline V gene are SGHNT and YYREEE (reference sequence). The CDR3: CASSSAAGTDTQYF. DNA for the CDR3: TGTGCCAGCAGTTCTGCTGCGGGAACAGATACGCAGTATTTT.

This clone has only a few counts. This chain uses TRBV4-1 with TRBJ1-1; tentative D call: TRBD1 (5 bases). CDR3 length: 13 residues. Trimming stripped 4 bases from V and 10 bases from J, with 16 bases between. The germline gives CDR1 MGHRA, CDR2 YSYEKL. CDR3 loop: CASSPLGELGAFF. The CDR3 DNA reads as TGCGCCAGCAGCCCGCTAGGGGAACTGGGAGCTTTCTTT.

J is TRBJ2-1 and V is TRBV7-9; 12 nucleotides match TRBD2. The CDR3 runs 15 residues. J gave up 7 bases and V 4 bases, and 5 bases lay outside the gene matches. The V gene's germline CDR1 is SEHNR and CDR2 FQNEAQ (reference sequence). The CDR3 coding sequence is TGTGCCAGCAGCTATAGACTAGCGGGAGAAAATGAGCAGTTCTTC. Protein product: CASSYRLAGENEQFF.

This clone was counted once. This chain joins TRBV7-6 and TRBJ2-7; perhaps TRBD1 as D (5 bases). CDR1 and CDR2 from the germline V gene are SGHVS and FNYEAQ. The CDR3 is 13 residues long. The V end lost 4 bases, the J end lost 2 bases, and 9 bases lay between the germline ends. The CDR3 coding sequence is TGTGCCAGCAGCTCGGACACAACCTACGAGCAGTACTTC. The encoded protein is CASSSDTTYEQYF. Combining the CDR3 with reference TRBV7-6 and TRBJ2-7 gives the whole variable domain GAGVSQSPRYKVTKRGQDVALRCDPISGHVSLYWYRQALGQGPEFLTYFNYEAQQDKSGLPNDRFSAERPEGSISTLTIQRTEQRDSAMYRCASSSDTTYEQYFGPGTRLTVT.